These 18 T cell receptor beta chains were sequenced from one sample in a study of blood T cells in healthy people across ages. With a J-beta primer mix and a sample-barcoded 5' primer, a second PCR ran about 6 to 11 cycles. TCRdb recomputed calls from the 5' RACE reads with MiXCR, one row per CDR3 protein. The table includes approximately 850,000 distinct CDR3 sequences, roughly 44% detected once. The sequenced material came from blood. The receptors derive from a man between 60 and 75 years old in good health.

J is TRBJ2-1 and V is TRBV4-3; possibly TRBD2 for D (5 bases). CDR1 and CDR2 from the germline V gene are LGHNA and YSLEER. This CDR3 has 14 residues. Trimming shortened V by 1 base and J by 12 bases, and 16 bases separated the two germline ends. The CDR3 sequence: CASSQGAAKGGQFF. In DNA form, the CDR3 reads TGCGCCAGCAGCCAAGGAGCGGCTAAAGGCGGGCAGTTCTTC.

Here the CDR3 reads CASSSDRVSYEQYF. The CDR3 bases are TGTGCCAGCAGTTCCGACAGGGTGTCCTACGAGCAGTACTTC. The J gene is TRBJ2-4, the V gene TRBV6-5; 7 bases fit TRBD1. The end of the DNA aligns better with TRBJ2-7, so the J call may be wrong. This CDR3 spans 14 amino acids. The germline V gene encodes CDR1 MNHEY and CDR2 SVGAGI.

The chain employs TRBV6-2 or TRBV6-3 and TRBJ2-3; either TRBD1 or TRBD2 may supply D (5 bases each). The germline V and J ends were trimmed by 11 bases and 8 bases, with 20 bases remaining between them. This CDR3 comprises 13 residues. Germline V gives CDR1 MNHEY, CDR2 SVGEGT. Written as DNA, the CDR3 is TGTGCCGGCATCTACGGACCAGGGACTACGCAGTATTTT. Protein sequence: CAGIYGPGTTQYF.

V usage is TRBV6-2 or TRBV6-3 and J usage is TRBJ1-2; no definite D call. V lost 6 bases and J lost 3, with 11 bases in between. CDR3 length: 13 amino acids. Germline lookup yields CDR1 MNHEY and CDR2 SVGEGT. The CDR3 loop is CASSEGWDYGYTF. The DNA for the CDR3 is TGTGCCAGCAGCGAAGGTTGGGACTATGGCTACACCTTC.

CDR3 DNA: TGCAGCGTTGATGGAAGCGGGGGGGCAGGAGAGACCCAGTACTTC. As protein: CSVDGSGGAGETQYF. The V and J genes are TRBV29-1 and TRBJ2-5; the match to TRBD2 covers 10 bases. CDR3 size: 15 residues. Germline V gene sequence: CDR1 SQVTM, CDR2 ANQGSEA. The V and J ends lost 3 bases and 4 bases, in that order; junction bases with no gene match: 8.

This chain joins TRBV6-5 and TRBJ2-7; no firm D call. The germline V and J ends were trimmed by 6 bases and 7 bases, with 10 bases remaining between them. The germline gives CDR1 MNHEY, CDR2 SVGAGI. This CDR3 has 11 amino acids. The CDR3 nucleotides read TGTGCCAGCAGCCTCCGTAGGGAGCAGTACTTC. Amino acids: CASSLRREQYF.

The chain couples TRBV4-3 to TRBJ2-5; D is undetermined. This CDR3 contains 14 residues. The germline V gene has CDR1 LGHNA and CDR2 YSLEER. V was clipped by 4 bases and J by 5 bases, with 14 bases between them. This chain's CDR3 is CASSPVYRSETQYF. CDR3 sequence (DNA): TGCGCCAGCAGCCCCGTTTACCGCTCGGAGACCCAGTACTTC.

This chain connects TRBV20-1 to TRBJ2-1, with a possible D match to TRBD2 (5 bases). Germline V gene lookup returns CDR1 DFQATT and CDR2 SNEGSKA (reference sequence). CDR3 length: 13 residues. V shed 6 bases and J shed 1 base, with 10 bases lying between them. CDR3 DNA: TGCAGTGCCCCCCGGACTTCCTACAATGAGCAGTTCTTC. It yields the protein CSAPRTSYNEQFF.

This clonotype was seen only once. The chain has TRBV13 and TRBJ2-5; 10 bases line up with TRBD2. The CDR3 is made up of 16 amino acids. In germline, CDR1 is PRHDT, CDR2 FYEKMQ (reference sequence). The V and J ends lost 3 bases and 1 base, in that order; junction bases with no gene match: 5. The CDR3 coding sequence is TGTGCCAGCAGCTTGAAAAAGCGGGGGGGCCAAGAGACCCAGTACTTC. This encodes CASSLKKRGGQETQYF.

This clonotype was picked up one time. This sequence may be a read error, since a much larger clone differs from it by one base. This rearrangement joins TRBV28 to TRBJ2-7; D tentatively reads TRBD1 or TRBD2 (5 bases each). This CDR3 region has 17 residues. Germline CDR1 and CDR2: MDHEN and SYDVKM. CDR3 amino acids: CANSLWGRDRSSYEQYF. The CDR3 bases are TGTGCCAACAGTTTATGGGGACGGGACCGTTCATCCTACGAGCAGTACTTC.

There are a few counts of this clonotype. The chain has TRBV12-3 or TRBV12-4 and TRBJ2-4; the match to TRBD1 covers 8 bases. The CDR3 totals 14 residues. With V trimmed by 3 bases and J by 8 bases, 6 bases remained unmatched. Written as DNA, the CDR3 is TGTGCCAGCAGTTTTGCGGCAGGGGGCGACATTCAGTACTTC. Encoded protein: CASSFAAGGDIQYF.

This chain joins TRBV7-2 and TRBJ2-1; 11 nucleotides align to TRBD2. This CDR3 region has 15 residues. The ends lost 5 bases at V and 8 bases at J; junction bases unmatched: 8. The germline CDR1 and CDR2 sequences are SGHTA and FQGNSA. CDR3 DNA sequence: TGTGCCAGCAGCATTGTAGCGGGGGGGCATGATGAGCAGTTCTTC. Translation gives CASSIVAGGHDEQFF. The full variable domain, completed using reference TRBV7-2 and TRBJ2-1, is GAGVSQSPSNKVTEKGKDVELRCDPISGHTALYWYRQSLGQGLEFLIYFQGNSAPDKSGLPSDRFSAERTGGSVSTLTIQRTQQEDSAVYLCASSIVAGGHDEQFFGPGTRLTVL.

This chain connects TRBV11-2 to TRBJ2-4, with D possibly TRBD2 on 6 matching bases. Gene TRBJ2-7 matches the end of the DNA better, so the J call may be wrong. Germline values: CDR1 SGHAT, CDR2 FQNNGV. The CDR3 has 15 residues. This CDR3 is CASSFVHSPGGEQYF. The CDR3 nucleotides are TGTGCCAGCAGCTTCGTGCATAGTCCCGGGGGCGAGCAGTACTTC.

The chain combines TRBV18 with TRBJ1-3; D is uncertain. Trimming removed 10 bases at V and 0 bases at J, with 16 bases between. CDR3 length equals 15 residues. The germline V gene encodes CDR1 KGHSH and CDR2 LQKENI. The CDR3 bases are TGTGCCAACTCCGGAAATTGGGGCTCTGGAAACACCATATATTTT. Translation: CANSGNWGSGNTIYF.

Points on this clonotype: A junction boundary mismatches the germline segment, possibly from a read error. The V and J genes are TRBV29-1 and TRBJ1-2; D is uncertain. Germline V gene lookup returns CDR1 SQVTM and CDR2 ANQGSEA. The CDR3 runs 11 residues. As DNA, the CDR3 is TGTAGCGGTGTTAGTAACTATGGCTACACCTTC. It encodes CSGVSNYGYTF.

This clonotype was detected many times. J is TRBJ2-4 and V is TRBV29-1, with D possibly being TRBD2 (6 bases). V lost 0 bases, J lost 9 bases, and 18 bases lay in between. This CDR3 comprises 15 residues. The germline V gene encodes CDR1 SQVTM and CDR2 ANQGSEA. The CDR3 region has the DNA TGCAGCGTTGAAGAGGCGTGGGGGGTTGAAAGCATTCAGTACTTC. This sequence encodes CSVEEAWGVESIQYF. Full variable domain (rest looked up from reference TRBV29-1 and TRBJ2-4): SAVISQKPSRDICQRGTSLTIQCQVDSQVTMMFWYRQQPGQSLTLIATANQGSEATYESGFVIDKFPISRPNLTFSTLTVSNMSPEDSSIYLCSVEEAWGVESIQYFGAGTRLSVL.

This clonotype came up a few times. The CDR3 nucleotides read TGCAGTGCTAGAGATCGTTTAGGAGGAGAGACCCAGTACTTC. Its protein product is CSARDRLGGETQYF. The chain links TRBV20-1 to TRBJ2-5; TRBD2 is a possible D gene (5 bases). The CDR3 contains 14 residues. The germline CDR1 and CDR2 sequences are DFQATT and SNEGSKA (reference sequence). Trimming cost V 0 bases and J 4 bases, with 12 bases left between them.

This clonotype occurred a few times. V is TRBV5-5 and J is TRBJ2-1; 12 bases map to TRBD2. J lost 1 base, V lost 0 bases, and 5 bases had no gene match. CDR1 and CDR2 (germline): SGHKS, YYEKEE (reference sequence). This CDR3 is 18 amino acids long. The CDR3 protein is CASSLGGLAGHSYNEQFF. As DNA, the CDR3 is TGTGCCAGCAGCTTGGGTGGACTAGCGGGGCATTCCTACAATGAGCAGTTCTTC. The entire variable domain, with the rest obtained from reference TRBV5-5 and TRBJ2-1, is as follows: DAGVTQSPTHLIKTRGQQVTLRCSPISGHKSVSWYQQVLGQGPQFIFQYYEKEERGRGNFPDRFSARQFPNYSSELNVNALLLGDSALYLCASSLGGLAGHSYNEQFFGPGTRLTVL.